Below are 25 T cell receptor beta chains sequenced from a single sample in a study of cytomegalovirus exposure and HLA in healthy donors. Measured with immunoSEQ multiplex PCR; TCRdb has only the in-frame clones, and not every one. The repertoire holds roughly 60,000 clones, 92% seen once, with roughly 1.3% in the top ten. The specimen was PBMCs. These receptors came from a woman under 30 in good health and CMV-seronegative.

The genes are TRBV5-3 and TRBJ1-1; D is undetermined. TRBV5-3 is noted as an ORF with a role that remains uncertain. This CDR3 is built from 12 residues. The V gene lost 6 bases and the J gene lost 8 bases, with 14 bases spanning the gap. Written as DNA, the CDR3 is TGTGCCAGAACCCCCCCGCGGGTGGAAGCTTTCTTT. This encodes CARTPPRVEAFF.

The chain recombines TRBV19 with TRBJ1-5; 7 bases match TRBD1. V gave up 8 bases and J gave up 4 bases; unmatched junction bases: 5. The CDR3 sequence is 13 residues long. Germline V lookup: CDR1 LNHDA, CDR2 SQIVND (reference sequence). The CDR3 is CASGGQRNQPQHF. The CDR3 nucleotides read TGTGCCAGTGGGGGACAGAGAAATCAGCCCCAGCATTTT.

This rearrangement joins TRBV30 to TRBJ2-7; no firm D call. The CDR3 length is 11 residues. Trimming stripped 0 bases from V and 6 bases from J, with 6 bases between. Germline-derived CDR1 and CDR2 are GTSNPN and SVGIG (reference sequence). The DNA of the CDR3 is TGTGCCTGGAGTGTATCGTTCGAGCAGTACTTC. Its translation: CAWSVSFEQYF.

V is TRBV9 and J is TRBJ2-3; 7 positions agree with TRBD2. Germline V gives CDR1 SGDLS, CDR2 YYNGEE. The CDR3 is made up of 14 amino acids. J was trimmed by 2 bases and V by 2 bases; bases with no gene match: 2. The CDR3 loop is CASSVSGTTDTQYF. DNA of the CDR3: TGTGCCAGCAGCGTGAGCGGGACCACAGATACGCAGTATTTT.

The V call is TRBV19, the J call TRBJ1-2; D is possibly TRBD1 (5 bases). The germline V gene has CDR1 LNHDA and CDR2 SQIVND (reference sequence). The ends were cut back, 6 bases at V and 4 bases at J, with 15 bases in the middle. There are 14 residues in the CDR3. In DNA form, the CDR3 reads TGTGCCAGTAGCGAATCACAGGTTTTCTATGGCTACACCTTC. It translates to CASSESQVFYGYTF.

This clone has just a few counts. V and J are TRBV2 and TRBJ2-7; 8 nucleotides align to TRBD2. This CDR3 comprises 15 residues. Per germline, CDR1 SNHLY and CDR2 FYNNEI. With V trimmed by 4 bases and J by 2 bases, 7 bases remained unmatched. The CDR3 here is CASSVVLAGTYEQYF. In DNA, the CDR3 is TGTGCCAGCAGTGTGGTTTTAGCGGGGACCTACGAGCAGTACTTC.

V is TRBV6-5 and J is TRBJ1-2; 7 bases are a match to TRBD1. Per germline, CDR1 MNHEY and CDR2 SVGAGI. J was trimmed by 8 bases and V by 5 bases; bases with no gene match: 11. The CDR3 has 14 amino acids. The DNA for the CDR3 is TGTGCCAGCAGTCTCGGGACAGCCCGCTTGGGCTACACCTTC. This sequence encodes CASSLGTARLGYTF.

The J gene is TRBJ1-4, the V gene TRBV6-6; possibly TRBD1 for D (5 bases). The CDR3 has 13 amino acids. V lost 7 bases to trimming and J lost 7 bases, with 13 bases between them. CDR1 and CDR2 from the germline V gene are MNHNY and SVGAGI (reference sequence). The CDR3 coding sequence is TGTGCCAGCATCAAAACAAGGGGTGAAAAACTGTTTTTT. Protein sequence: CASIKTRGEKLFF.

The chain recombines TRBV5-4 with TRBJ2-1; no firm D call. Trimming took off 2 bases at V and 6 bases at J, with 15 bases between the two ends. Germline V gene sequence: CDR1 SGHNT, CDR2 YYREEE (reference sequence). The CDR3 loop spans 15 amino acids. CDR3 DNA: TGTGCCAGCAGCTTCCCCGGGTCCCTACGCAATGAGCAGTTCTTC. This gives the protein CASSFPGSLRNEQFF.

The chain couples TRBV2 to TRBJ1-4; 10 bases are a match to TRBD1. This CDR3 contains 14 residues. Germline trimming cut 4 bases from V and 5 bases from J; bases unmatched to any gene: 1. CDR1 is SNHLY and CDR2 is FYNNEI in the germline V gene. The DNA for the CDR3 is TGTGCCAGCAGTGGGACAGGGGGAAATGAAAAACTGTTTTTT. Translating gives CASSGTGGNEKLFF.

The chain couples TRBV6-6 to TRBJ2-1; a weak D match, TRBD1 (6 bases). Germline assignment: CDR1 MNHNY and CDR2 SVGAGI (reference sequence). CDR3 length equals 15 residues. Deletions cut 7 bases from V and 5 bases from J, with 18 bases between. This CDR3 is CASNIPGRTDNEQFF. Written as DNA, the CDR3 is TGTGCCAGCAACATCCCGGGACGGACAGACAATGAGCAGTTCTTC.

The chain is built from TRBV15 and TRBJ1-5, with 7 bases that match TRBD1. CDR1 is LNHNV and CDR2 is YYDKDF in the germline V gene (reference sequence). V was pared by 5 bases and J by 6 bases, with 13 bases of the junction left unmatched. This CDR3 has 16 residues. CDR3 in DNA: TGTGCCACCAGCGAACCCGACAGGGCGGCGAGTCAGCCCCAGCATTTT. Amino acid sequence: CATSEPDRAASQPQHF.

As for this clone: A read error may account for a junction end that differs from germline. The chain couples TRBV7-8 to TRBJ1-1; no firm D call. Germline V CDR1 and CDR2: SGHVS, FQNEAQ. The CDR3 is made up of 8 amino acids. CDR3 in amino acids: CASPWAHF. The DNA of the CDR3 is TGTGCCTCCCCGTGGGCCCACTTT. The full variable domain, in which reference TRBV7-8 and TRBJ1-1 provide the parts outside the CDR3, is GAGVSQSPRYKVAKRGQDVALRCDPISGHVSLFWYQQALGQGPEFLTYFQNEAQLDKSGLPSDRFFAERPEGSVSTLKIQRTQQEDSAVYLCASPWAHFGQGTRLTVV.

Written as DNA, the CDR3 is TGTGCCAGTAATCCCTTTTCCCGGGACAGGCTCGGCTATGGCTACACCTTC. Its translation: CASNPFSRDRLGYGYTF. This chain connects TRBV19 to TRBJ1-2; 8 nucleotides agree with TRBD1. Trimming at V came to 7 bases and at J to 4 bases, leaving 17 bases not matched to a gene. CDR3 length: 17 residues. Germline V CDR1 and CDR2: LNHDA, SQIVND (reference sequence).

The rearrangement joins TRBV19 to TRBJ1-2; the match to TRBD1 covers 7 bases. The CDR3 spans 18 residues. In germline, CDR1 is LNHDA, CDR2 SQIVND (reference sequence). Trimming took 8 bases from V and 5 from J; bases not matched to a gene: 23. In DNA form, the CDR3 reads TGTGCCAGTGGCCTACTTGTGACAGGGAGAAGAGTTGGTTATGGCTACACCTTC. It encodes CASGLLVTGRRVGYGYTF.

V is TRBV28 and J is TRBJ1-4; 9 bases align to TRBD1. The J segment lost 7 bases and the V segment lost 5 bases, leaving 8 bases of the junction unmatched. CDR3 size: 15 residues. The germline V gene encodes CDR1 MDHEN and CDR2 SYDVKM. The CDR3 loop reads CASSPGTGLREKLFF. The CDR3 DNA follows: TGTGCCAGCAGTCCCGGGACAGGGCTGCGTGAAAAACTGTTTTTT.

CDR3 DNA: TGTGCCAGCAGTCGTTCGAGGGTTTCTGGAAACACCATATATTTT. Protein: CASSRSRVSGNTIYF. This chain links TRBV6-5 with TRBJ1-3; D remains ambiguous. V was clipped by 5 bases and J by 1 base, with 12 bases between them. CDR3 length: 15 residues. Germline CDR1 reads MNHEY; CDR2 reads SVGAGI.

The CDR3 spells CSVEDYPSSEQYF. The CDR3 DNA follows: TGCAGCGTTGAAGATTATCCGTCCTCTGAGCAGTACTTC. This sequence joins TRBV29-1 and TRBJ2-7, with D unresolved. Trimming took off 0 bases at V and 7 bases at J, with 13 bases between the two ends. The CDR3 has 13 residues. Germline V gene lookup returns CDR1 SQVTM and CDR2 ANQGSEA.

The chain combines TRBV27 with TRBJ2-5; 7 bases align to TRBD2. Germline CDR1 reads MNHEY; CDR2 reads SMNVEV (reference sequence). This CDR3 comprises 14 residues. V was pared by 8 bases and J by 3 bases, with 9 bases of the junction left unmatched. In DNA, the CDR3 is TGTGCCAGCGGGAGGGGTTGGCGGAAAGAGACCCAGTACTTC. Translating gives CASGRGWRKETQYF.

The CDR3 nucleotides are TGTGCCAGCAGTTACAGGGGATGGGCTGAAGCTTTCTTT. Its translation is CASSYRGWAEAFF. V gene TRBV27 combines with J gene TRBJ1-1; 7 nucleotides match TRBD1. Germline assignment: CDR1 MNHEY and CDR2 SMNVEV (reference sequence). V shed 4 bases and J 6 bases; nucleotides not matched to a gene: 5. The CDR3 contains 13 residues.

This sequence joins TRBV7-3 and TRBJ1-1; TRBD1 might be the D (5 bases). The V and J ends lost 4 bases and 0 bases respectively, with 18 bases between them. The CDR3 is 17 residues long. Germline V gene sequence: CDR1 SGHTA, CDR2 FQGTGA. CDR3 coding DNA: TGTGCCAGCAGCTCGCCGAACTCAGGGAGGGTGAACACTGAAGCTTTCTTT. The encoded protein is CASSSPNSGRVNTEAFF.

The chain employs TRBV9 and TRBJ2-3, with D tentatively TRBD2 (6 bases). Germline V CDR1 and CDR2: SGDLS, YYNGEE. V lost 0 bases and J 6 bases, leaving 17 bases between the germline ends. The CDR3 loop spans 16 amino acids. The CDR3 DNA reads TGTGCCAGCAGCGTAGAAATGTCGGGAGTTGGGGATACGCAGTATTTT. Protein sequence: CASSVEMSGVGDTQYF.

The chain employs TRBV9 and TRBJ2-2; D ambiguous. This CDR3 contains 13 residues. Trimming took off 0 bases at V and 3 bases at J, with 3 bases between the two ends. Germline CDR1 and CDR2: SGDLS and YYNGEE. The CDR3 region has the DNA TGTGCCAGCAGCGTAGAGCACACCGGGGAGCTGTTTTTT. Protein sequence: CASSVEHTGELFF.

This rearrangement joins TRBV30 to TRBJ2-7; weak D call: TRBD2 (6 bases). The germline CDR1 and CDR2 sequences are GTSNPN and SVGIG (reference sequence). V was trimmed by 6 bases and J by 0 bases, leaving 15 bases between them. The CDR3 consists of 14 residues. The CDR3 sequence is CACTGTSSSYEQYF. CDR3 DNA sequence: TGTGCCTGCACCGGGACTTCCAGCTCCTACGAGCAGTACTTC. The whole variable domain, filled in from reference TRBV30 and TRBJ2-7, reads SQTIHQWPATLVQPVGSPLSLECTVEGTSNPNLYWYRQAAGRGLQLLFYSVGIGQISSEVPQNLSASRPQDRQFILSSKKLLLSDSGFYLCACTGTSSSYEQYFGPGTRLTVT.

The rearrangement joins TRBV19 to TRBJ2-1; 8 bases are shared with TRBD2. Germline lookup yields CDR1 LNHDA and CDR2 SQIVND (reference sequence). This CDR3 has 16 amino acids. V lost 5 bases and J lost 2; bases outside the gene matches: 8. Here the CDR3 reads CASSARGGTTYNEQFF. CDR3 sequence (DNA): TGTGCCAGTAGTGCTCGGGGGGGGACCACCTACAATGAGCAGTTCTTC.